This T cell receptor beta chain derives from a study of T cells in Graves' hyperthyroidism and ophthalmopathy. Overall study context: Specimen type is peripheral blood, collected at initial diagnosis prior to any treatment. Broader study findings: Before onset, ophthalmopathy was predicted by the model a median around 6 months earlier. From stable hyperthyroidism, ophthalmopathy was separated by a 13 V-J model.

Diagnosis relied on clinical symptoms, serum thyroxine and TRAb, thyroid ultrasound and orbital computed tomography. In its sample, this clonotype was seen a few times. The target antigen is unknown. Researchers amplified the TCR beta CDR3 regions from RNA transcripts. The study used the HTBI primer set for a first-round RT-PCR of the TCR CDR3. TCRdb ran MiXCR on the multiplex PCR reads and lists one entry per CDR3 protein. Here the sample spans more than 350,000 distinct CDR3 sequences, approximately 14% being singletons. The CDR3 length is 14 residues. Trimming shortened V by 0 bases and J by 4 bases, and 11 bases separated the two germline ends. The germline V gene has CDR1 SGDLS and CDR2 YYNGEE.

This TCR came from a young woman with Graves' ophthalmopathy. The chain joins TRBV9 to TRBJ2-7, with D uncertain. What was sequenced was blood. CDR3 region: CASSVAASPYEQYF. In nucleotides, the CDR3 is TGTGCCAGCAGCGTAGCCGCATCCCCTTACGAGCAGTACTTC.